These T cell receptor beta chains were read from a single sample in a study of T cell responses to AZD1222 COVID-19 vaccine. Using immunoSEQ multiplex PCR, the repertoire was profiled, and TCRdb retains in-frame clones only, with some absent. Of approximately 130,000 clones listed, approximately 86% are singletons. Sample: peripheral blood, taken 28 days after the second AZD1222 dose. All receptors derive from an adult who received the AZD1222 COVID-19 vaccine. CDR3s include the opening cysteine and the closing phenylalanine or tryptophan.

TRBV5-5,CASSYRTGSSWAKETQYF
TRBV18,CASSQATVTQYF
TRBV3-1/TRBV3-2,CASSQMGLSTDTQYF
TRBV18,CASSQGQISGNTIYF
TRBV7-8,CASSLAGDPGNGYTF
TRBV30,CAREGAKNIQYF
TRBV7-9,CASSSTGTGVVWNSPLHF
TRBV15,CATSRRQGVEAFF
TRBV4-1,CASSLDGRAQHF
TRBV6-5,CASRGGEPQHF
TRBV30,CAWSVHHREDQQYF
TRBV5-1,CASSSGPQRGELFF
TRBV6-5,CASSSADQPQHF
TRBV5-1,CASSDDPVYSGNTIYF
TRBV27,CASSLTAGSSYNSPLHF
TRBV30,CAWSWGQSVENEQFF
TRBV19,CASSRLGAETQYF
TRBV19,CASSLGGVETQYF
TRBV5-5,CASSLVTGYEQYF
TRBV2,CASSPTAPNQPQHF
TRBV7-8,CASRPGLPSGDEQFF
TRBV28,CASSLGDRPNTEAFF
TRBV6-8,CASSGGTGQGALNEKLFF
TRBV12-5,CASGLTAGVGASEQFF
TRBV9,CASSEGDRGGNSPLHF
TRBV9,CASSVGTLNNGYTF